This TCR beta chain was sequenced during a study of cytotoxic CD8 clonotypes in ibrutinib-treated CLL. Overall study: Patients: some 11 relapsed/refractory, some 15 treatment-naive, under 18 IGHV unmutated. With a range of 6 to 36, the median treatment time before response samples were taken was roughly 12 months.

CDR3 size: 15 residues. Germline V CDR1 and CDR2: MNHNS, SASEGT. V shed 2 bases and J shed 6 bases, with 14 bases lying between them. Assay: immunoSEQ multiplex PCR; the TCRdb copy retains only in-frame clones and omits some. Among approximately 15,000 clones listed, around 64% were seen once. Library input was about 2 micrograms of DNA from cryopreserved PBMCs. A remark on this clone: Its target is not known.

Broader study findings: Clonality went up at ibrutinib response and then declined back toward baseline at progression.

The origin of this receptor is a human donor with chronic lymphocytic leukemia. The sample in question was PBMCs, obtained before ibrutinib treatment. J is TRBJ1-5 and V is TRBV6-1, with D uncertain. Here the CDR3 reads CASSERLPGGQPQHF. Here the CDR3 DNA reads TGTGCCAGCAGTGAAAGACTCCCGGGCGGTCAGCCCCAGCATTTT.